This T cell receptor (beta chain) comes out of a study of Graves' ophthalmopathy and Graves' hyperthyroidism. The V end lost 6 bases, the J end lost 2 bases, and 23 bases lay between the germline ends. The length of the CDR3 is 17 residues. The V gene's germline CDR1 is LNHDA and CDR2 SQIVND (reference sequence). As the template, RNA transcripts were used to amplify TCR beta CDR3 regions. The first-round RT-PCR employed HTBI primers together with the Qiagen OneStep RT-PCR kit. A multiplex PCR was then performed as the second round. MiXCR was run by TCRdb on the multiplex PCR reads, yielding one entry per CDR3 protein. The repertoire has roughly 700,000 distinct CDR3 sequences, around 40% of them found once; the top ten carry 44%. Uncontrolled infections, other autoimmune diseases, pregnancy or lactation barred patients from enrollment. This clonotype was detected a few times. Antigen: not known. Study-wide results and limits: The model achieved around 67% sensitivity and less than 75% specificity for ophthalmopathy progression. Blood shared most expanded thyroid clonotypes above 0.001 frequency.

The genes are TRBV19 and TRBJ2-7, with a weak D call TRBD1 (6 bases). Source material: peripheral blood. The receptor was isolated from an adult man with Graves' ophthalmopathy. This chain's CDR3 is CASSKTEGDTVAYEQYF. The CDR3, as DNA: TGTGCCAGTAGCAAAACCGAGGGGGACACAGTCGCCTACGAGCAGTACTTC.